The clone carrying this TCR beta chain was seen repeatedly, ten times or more. The CDR3 is made up of 16 amino acids. V was pared by 6 bases and J by 2 bases, with 6 bases of the junction left unmatched. The authors prepared the TCRbeta library with unique molecular identifiers. TCRdb re-called the PCR reads through MiXCR, storing one row per CDR3 protein. This sample yields a few hundred thousand distinct CDR3 sequences, of which 9.5% to 10% are seen a single time; around 10% belongs to the top ten. This record comes from a study of T-cell reconstitution after alpha-beta-depleted transplantation in children.

The input for sequencing was PBMCs from the stem cell graft donor, taken from the stem cell graft. The chain uses TRBV12-3 or TRBV12-4 and TRBJ2-1; 11 bases fit TRBD2. This TCR was sampled from a human donor who donated a stem cell graft to a child with SCID. In nucleotides, the CDR3 is TGTGCCAGCAGGGGGGGGACTAGCGGAGCCTACAATGAGCAGTTCTTC. It encodes CASRGGTSGAYNEQFF.